The sequence of this T cell receptor beta chain was determined in a study of T-cell memory formation after mild COVID-19. Study outcomes and limitations: Chiefly within CM and EM were the contracting CD4+ clones; CD8+ ones were within EMRA.

The J segment lost 0 bases and the V segment lost 3 bases, leaving 1 base of the junction unmatched. CDR1 and CDR2 from the germline V gene are MGHRA and YSYEKL. The CDR3 loop spans 16 amino acids. Using constant-segment primers, 5'RACE produced TCR alpha and TCR beta cDNA libraries carrying sample barcodes and UMIs. TCRdb ran MiXCR on the 5' RACE reads and lists one entry per CDR3 protein. The data contain roughly 450,000 distinct CDR3 sequences, 15% to 20% of them singletons. With regard to this clonotype: Its matching antigen is unknown.

Sequencing was carried out using PBMCs or a T cell subset sorted from them (not recorded which). The clonotype comes from an adult woman who had mild COVID-19 (a few samples of this study predate the infection). Cell type and time point are not known. J is TRBJ1-4 and V is TRBV4-1; 10 bases align to TRBD1. The CDR3 DNA reads TGCGCCAGCAGCCAGGGACAGGGGCCAACTAATGAAAAACTGTTTTTT. This encodes CASSQGQGPTNEKLFF.